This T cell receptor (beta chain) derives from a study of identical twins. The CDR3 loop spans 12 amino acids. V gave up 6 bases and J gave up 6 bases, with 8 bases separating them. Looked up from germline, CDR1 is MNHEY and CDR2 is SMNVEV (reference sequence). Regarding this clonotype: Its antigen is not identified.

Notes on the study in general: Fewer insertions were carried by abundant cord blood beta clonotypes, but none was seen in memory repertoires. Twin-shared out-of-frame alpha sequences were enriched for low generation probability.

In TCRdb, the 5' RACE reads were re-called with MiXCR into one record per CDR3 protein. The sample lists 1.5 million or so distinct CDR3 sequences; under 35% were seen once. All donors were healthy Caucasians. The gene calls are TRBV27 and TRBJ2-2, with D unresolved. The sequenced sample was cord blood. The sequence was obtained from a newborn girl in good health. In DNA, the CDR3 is TGTGCCAGCAGAATTTACTCCGGGGAGCTGTTTTTT. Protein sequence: CASRIYSGELFF.